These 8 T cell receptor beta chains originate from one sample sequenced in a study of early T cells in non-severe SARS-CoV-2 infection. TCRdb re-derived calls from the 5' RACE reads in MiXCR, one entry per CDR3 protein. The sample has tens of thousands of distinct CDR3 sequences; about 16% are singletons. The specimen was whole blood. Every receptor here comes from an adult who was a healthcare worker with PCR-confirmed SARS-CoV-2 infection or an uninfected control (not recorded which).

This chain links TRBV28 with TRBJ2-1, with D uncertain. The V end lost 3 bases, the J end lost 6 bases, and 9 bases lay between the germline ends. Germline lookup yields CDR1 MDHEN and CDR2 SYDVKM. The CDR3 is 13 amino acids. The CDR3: CASSFRTFNEQFF. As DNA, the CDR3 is TGTGCCAGCAGTTTCCGGACGTTCAATGAGCAGTTCTTC.

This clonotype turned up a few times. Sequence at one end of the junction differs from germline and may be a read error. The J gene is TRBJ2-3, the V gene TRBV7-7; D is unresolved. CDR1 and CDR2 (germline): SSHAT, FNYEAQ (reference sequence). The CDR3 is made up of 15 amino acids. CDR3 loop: CASSLAGTSTDTQYF. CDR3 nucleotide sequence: TGTGCTAGCAGCTTAGCCGGAACTAGCACAGATACGCAGTATTTT.

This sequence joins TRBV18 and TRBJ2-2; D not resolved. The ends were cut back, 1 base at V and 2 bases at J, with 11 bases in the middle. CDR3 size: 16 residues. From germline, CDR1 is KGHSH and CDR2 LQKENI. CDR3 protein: CASSPQATVNTGELFF. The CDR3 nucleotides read TGTGCCAGCTCACCACAGGCGACGGTTAACACCGGGGAGCTGTTTTTT.

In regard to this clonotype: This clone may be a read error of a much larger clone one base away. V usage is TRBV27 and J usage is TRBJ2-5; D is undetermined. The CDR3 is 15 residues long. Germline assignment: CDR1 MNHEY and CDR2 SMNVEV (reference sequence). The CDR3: CASSFLLTYQETQHF. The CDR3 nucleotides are TGTGCCAGCAGTTTTCTGCTCACCTACCAAGAGACCCAGCACTTC.

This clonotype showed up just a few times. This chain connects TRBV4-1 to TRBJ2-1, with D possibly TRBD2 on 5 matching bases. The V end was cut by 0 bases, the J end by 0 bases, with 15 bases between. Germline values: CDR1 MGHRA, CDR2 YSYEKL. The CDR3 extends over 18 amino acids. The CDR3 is CASSQEGGLAASYNEQFF. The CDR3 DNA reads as TGCGCCAGCAGCCAAGAGGGTGGGCTAGCTGCCTCCTACAATGAGCAGTTCTTC.

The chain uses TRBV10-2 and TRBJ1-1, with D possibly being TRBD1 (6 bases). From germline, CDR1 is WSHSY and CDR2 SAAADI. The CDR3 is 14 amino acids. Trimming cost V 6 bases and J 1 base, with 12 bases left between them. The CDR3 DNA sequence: TGCGCCAGCAGCCCGACAGGAGAGAACACTGAAGCTTTCTTT. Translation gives CASSPTGENTEAFF.

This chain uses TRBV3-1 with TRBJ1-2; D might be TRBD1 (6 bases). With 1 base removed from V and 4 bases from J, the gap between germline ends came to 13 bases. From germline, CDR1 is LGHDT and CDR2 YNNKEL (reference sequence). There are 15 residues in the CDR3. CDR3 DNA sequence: TGTGCCAGCAGCCAAGGGTTGACAGGAACCTATGGCTACACCTTC. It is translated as CASSQGLTGTYGYTF.

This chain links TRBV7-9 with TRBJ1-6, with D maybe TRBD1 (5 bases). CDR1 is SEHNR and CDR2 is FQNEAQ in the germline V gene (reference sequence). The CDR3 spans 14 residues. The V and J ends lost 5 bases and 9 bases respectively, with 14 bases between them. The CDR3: CASSPRQGGSPLHF. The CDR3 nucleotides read TGTGCCAGCAGCCCAAGGCAGGGTGGTTCACCCCTCCACTTT.